Shown below are 21 T cell receptor beta chains from a single sample sequenced in a study of blood T cell repertoires in COVID-19. This table comes from immunoSEQ multiplex PCR, and its TCRdb copy is limited to in-frame clones, with some not included. The profile covers about 220,000 clones, with approximately 78% appearing a single time and about 5% taken by the ten largest. Sequenced input: peripheral blood. These TCRs come from a woman in her 70s with COVID-19, enrolled during active disease.

The chain recombines TRBV19 with TRBJ1-5; TRBD1 aligns across 7 bases. With V trimmed by 4 bases and J by 4 bases, 1 base remained unmatched. This CDR3 region has 13 residues. Germline V gives CDR1 LNHDA, CDR2 SQIVND (reference sequence). In DNA, the CDR3 is TGTGCCAGTAGTAAACAGGGGAATCAGCCCCAGCATTTT. It yields the protein CASSKQGNQPQHF. The whole variable domain, remainder taken from reference TRBV19 and TRBJ1-5, is DGGITQSPKYLFRKEGQNVTLSCEQNLNHDAMYWYRQDPGQGLRLIYYSQIVNDFQKGDIAEGYSVSREKKESFPLTVTSAQKNPTAFYLCASSKQGNQPQHFGDGTRLSIL.

The rearrangement joins TRBV5-4 to TRBJ2-7; 13 bases match TRBD2. The J segment lost 7 bases and the V segment lost 3 bases, leaving 7 bases of the junction unmatched. CDR1 is SGHNT and CDR2 is YYREEE in the germline V gene (reference sequence). This CDR3 region has 15 residues. The DNA of the CDR3 is TGTGCCAGCAGCTATCGGACTAGCGGGAGCGGAGAGCAGTACTTC. Its protein product is CASSYRTSGSGEQYF. Together with reference TRBV5-4 and TRBJ2-7, the CDR3 gives the full variable domain: ETGVTQSPTHLIKTRGQQVTLRCSSQSGHNTVSWYQQALGQGPQFIFQYYREEENGRGNFPPRFSGLQFPNYSSELNVNALELDDSALYLCASSYRTSGSGEQYFGPGTRLTVT.

The chain combines TRBV19 with TRBJ2-7; the D gene is possibly TRBD1 (6 bases). Per the germline V gene, CDR1 is LNHDA and CDR2 is SQIVND (reference sequence). The V end was cut by 6 bases, the J end by 3 bases, with 12 bases between. The CDR3 has 13 amino acids. CDR3 residues: CASRSTGIYEQYF. The CDR3 nucleotides read TGTGCCAGTAGGAGTACAGGGATCTACGAGCAGTACTTC.

The chain is built from TRBV28 and TRBJ1-6; 7 bases map to TRBD1. V lost 2 bases to trimming and J lost 10 bases; unmatched junction nucleotides: 8. The CDR3 is made up of 15 amino acids. Germline V gives CDR1 MDHEN, CDR2 SYDVKM. CDR3 coding DNA: TGTGCCAGCAGTTTACCCGACAGGGTGCAATCACCCCTCCACTTT. Protein: CASSLPDRVQSPLHF.

A single count supports this clone. The V and J genes are TRBV7-9 and TRBJ1-4, with D hard to call. V lost 1 base and J 1 base, leaving 4 bases between the germline ends. The CDR3 loop spans 14 amino acids. CDR1 and CDR2 from the germline V gene are SEHNR and FQNEAQ (reference sequence). The CDR3 reads CASSLELTNEKLFF. As DNA, the CDR3 is TGTGCCAGCAGCTTAGAGCTAACTAATGAAAAACTGTTTTTT.

V gene TRBV7-3 combines with J gene TRBJ1-1, with a possible D match to TRBD1 (6 bases). In germline, CDR1 is SGHTA, CDR2 FQGTGA. Trimming took off 3 bases at V and 4 bases at J, with 9 bases between the two ends. The CDR3 covers 13 residues. CDR3 residues: CASSFQGTTEAFF. CDR3 coding DNA: TGTGCCAGCAGCTTTCAGGGGACCACTGAAGCTTTCTTT.

The rearrangement uses TRBV14 and TRBJ1-6, with 7 bases aligning to TRBD1. Trimming removed 0 bases from V and 8 bases from J; junction bases left unmatched: 7. Germline V lookup: CDR1 SGHDN, CDR2 FVKESK. This CDR3 contains 16 residues. The DNA for the CDR3 is TGTGCCAGCAGCCAAGATCAGGACAGGAGTTATTCACCCCTCCACTTT. Translating it yields CASSQDQDRSYSPLHF. The whole variable domain, remainder taken from reference TRBV14 and TRBJ1-6, is EAGVTQFPSHSVIEKGQTVTLRCDPISGHDNLYWYRRVMGKEIKFLLHFVKESKQDESGMPNNRFLAERTGGTYSTLKVQPAELEDSGVYFCASSQDQDRSYSPLHFGNGTRLTVT.

This clone showed up just a few times. The J gene is TRBJ2-1, the V gene TRBV6-5; D not resolved. Trimming removed 6 bases from V and 6 bases from J, with 12 bases in between. This CDR3 is built from 13 residues. The V gene's germline CDR1 is MNHEY and CDR2 SVGAGI. The CDR3, as DNA: TGTGCCAGCAGACCGCCTTCGGTCAATGAGCAGTTCTTC. Translation gives CASRPPSVNEQFF.

The rearrangement links TRBV11-2 to TRBJ2-2, with D unresolved. Germline CDR1 is SGHAT and CDR2 is FQNNGV. This CDR3 has 15 amino acids. V lost 2 bases and J lost 4, with 11 bases in between. The CDR3 coding sequence is TGTGCCAGCAGCTTATGGCGAGGTAGCACCGGGGAGCTGTTTTTT. Translating it yields CASSLWRGSTGELFF.

This chain connects TRBV4-1 to TRBJ1-1; 10 bases agree with TRBD1. V shed 3 bases, J shed 6 bases, and the junction held 13 bases outside the gene matches. Germline V CDR1 and CDR2: MGHRA, YSYEKL. There are 17 residues in the CDR3. The CDR3 is CASSQRQGAMLVAEAFF. The CDR3 bases are TGCGCCAGCAGCCAGAGACAGGGGGCTATGTTGGTCGCTGAAGCTTTCTTT.

The V call is TRBV13, the J call TRBJ2-1, with 9 bases matching TRBD1. CDR3 length: 15 residues. The ends lost 3 bases at V and 7 bases at J; junction bases unmatched: 7. Germline V gene data show CDR1 as PRHDT and CDR2 as FYEKMQ (reference sequence). The CDR3 region is CASSFSGTGLNEQFF. The CDR3 DNA follows: TGTGCCAGCAGCTTTTCCGGGACAGGGTTAAATGAGCAGTTCTTC.

This clone was seen a few times. The rearrangement uses TRBV18 and TRBJ2-5; D remains unclear. Trimming took 2 bases from V and 3 from J, leaving 7 bases between them. This CDR3 comprises 13 residues. Germline V CDR1 and CDR2: KGHSH, LQKENI. The CDR3 DNA reads as TGTGCCAGCTCACCAGGTAGTGAAGAGACCCAGTACTTC. Translated: CASSPGSEETQYF.

V gene TRBV3-1 (or the pseudogene TRBV3-2) combines with J gene TRBJ1-5; D possibly corresponds to TRBD1 (6 bases). Germline CDR1 reads LGHDT; CDR2 reads YNNKEL (reference sequence). This CDR3 is 14 amino acids long. V lost 5 bases and J 4 bases, leaving 12 bases between the germline ends. The CDR3 here is CASSVDRSNQPQHF. The CDR3 DNA follows: TGTGCCAGCAGCGTAGACAGGAGTAATCAGCCCCAGCATTTT.

This chain uses TRBV29-1 with TRBJ2-7; possibly TRBD1 for D (6 bases). Per the germline V gene, CDR1 is SQVTM and CDR2 is ANQGSEA. The CDR3 runs to 12 residues. V shed 4 bases and J shed 5 bases, with 12 bases lying between them. CDR3 in DNA: TGCAGCGTTGGGGGGCCCTTCAACGAGCAGTACTTC. Amino acids: CSVGGPFNEQYF.

The rearrangement uses TRBV9 and TRBJ1-1, with 7 bases identical to TRBD1. Germline CDR1 is SGDLS and CDR2 is YYNGEE. V lost 0 bases and J lost 7; bases outside the gene matches: 3. The CDR3 totals 13 residues. In DNA form, the CDR3 reads TGTGCCAGCAGCGTAGCGGGACAGTATGAAGCTTTCTTT. Translated, it gives CASSVAGQYEAFF.

This clone is a singleton in its sample. V usage is TRBV18 and J usage is TRBJ2-7; a weak D match, TRBD2 (5 bases). Germline V gene sequence: CDR1 KGHSH, CDR2 LQKENI. Trimming cost V 3 bases and J 2 bases, with 11 bases left between them. The length of the CDR3 is 14 residues. CDR3 DNA sequence: TGTGCCAGCTCACCGGGAAAGGGAGCCTACGAGCAGTACTTC. Its protein product is CASSPGKGAYEQYF.

The chain recombines TRBV6-5 with TRBJ2-2; D is possibly TRBD1 (6 bases). The V and J ends lost 6 bases and 4 bases respectively, with 9 bases between them. The germline gives CDR1 MNHEY, CDR2 SVGAGI. The CDR3 consists of 13 residues. The CDR3 loop reads CASRGAGTGELFF. As DNA, the CDR3 is TGTGCCAGCAGGGGGGCAGGCACCGGGGAGCTGTTTTTT.

This clone was picked up a small number of times. The J gene is TRBJ2-1, the V gene TRBV6-2 or TRBV6-3; TRBD2 agrees at 8 bases. The V gene end was trimmed by 6 bases and the J gene end by 4 bases; junction bases not matched to a gene: 8. Germline CDR1 MNHEY, CDR2 SVGEGT. The CDR3 length is 15 residues. CDR3 nucleotide sequence: TGTGCCAGCAGCTCAGCGGGAGAGATTTACAATGAGCAGTTCTTC. Translated: CASSSAGEIYNEQFF.

This chain joins TRBV28 and TRBJ2-2, with D perhaps TRBD2 (7 bases). V lost 2 bases and J 4 bases, leaving 11 bases between the germline ends. CDR1 MDHEN and CDR2 SYDVKM come from the germline V gene. CDR3 size: 15 residues. CDR3 loop: CASSLGGGGTGELFF. CDR3 in DNA: TGTGCCAGCAGTTTAGGAGGGGGGGGCACCGGGGAGCTGTTTTTT.

The genes are TRBV6-5 and TRBJ1-3; weak D call: TRBD1 (5 bases). The CDR3 runs to 13 residues. Per germline, CDR1 MNHEY and CDR2 SVGAGI. V lost 8 bases, J lost 0 bases, and 8 bases lay in between. The DNA for the CDR3 is TGTGCCAGCGAACAGGCCTCTGGAAACACCATATATTTT. It translates to CASEQASGNTIYF.

The J gene is TRBJ2-7, the V gene TRBV7-2; D may be TRBD2 (5 bases). This CDR3 has 15 amino acids. The germline V gene encodes CDR1 SGHTA and CDR2 FQGNSA. V lost 2 bases and J 3 bases, leaving 14 bases between the germline ends. CDR3 in DNA: TGTGCCAGCAGCTTAAAAGGGAGCGGAAACTACGAGCAGTACTTC. Its protein is CASSLKGSGNYEQYF.